These T cell receptor beta chains were read from a single sample in a study of cytomegalovirus exposure and HLA in healthy donors. Measured with immunoSEQ multiplex PCR; TCRdb has only the in-frame clones, and not every one. Of about 240,000 clones in the sample, more than 75% were seen once. Sequenced sample: PBMCs. These TCRs come from a woman aged 25 to 45 in good health and CMV-seropositive. Both conserved end residues are part of each CDR3. D genes are given only for firm matches. The size of a clone is reported for some rows only, either as once, few or many, or as a class for expanded clones.

D gene	clone size	V gene	J gene	CDR3 protein	CDR3 DNA
-	once	TRBV7-9	TRBJ2-7	CASSLAGGGSEQYF	TGTGCCAGCAGCTTAGCGGGAGGCGGTTCCGAGCAGTACTTC
TRBD2	-	TRBV11-3	TRBJ2-7	CASSLGPTSGSYEQYF	TGTGCCAGCAGCTTAGGCCCAACTAGCGGGAGCTACGAGCAGTACTTC
-	-	TRBV7-8	TRBJ2-4	CASSPPTSGTLAKNIQYF	TGTGCCAGCAGCCCCCCCACGTCGGGTACCTTAGCCAAAAACATTCAGTACTTC
-	-	TRBV6-5	TRBJ2-7	CASSYRSSYEQYF	TGTGCCAGCAGTTACAGGAGCTCCTACGAGCAGTACTTC
TRBD1	-	TRBV5-1	TRBJ2-2	CASTGGFNTGELFF	TGCGCCAGCACAGGGGGTTTCAACACCGGGGAGCTGTTTTTT
TRBD2	-	TRBV4-2	TRBJ2-7	CASSRGLAGGASYEQYF	TGTGCCAGCAGCCGGGGACTAGCGGGAGGGGCCTCCTACGAGCAGTACTTC
TRBD2	-	TRBV27	TRBJ2-1	CASSRLAELYNEQFF	TGTGCCAGCAGCAGACTAGCGGAGCTCTACAATGAGCAGTTCTTC
-	-	TRBV30	TRBJ2-5	CAWSVSGHLGETQYF	TGTGCCTGGAGCGTCTCGGGACACCTGGGAGAGACCCAGTACTTC
-	-	TRBV7-2	TRBJ1-1	CASSLSSGRTEAFF	TGTGCCAGCAGCTTATCGTCAGGGAGGACTGAAGCTTTCTTT
-	-	TRBV11-2	TRBJ2-6	CASSLEWVGLGLSGANVLTF	TGTGCCAGCAGCTTAGAATGGGTTGGCCTAGGACTCTCTGGGGCCAACGTCCTGACTTTC
TRBD2	-	TRBV6-1	TRBJ2-1	CASSEYGLAANNEQFF	TGTGCCAGCAGTGAATATGGCCTAGCGGCGAACAATGAGCAGTTCTTC
-	few	TRBV6-4	TRBJ2-6	CASSEQAGANVLTF	TGTGCCAGCAGTGAACAGGCCGGGGCCAACGTCCTGACTTTC
TRBD2	-	TRBV4-2	TRBJ2-2	CASSQVGGRAPGELFF	TGTGCCAGCAGCCAAGTTGGCGGGAGGGCCCCCGGGGAGCTGTTTTTT
TRBD2	-	TRBV6-1	TRBJ2-7	CASAGGLGYEQYF	TGTGCCAGCGCTGGGGGACTAGGGTACGAGCAGTACTTC
-	-	TRBV9	TRBJ1-2	CASSGQGFAVYGYTF	TGTGCCAGCAGCGGCCAGGGATTCGCTGTCTATGGCTACACCTTC
-	-	TRBV6-4	TRBJ2-6	CASSDSPGGPSGANVLTF	TGTGCCAGCAGTGACTCGCCAGGGGGGCCCTCTGGGGCCAACGTCCTGACTTTC
-	-	TRBV2	TRBJ2-6	CASSVSGRGPGANVLTF	TGTGCCAGCAGTGTCTCGGGGCGGGGGCCTGGGGCCAACGTCCTGACTTTC
-	-	TRBV6-5	TRBJ2-1	CASSYVGSSYNEQFF	TGTGCCAGCAGTTACGTCGGGAGCTCGTACAATGAGCAGTTCTTC
-	-	TRBV15	TRBJ1-1	CATSSTGKTNTEAFF	TGTGCCACCAGCAGTACCGGGAAAACGAACACTGAAGCTTTCTTT
TRBD2	once	TRBV5-4	TRBJ2-1	CASSAIAGGPYNEQFF	TGTGCCAGCAGCGCAATAGCGGGAGGGCCCTACAATGAGCAGTTCTTC
-	few	TRBV6-1	TRBJ1-2	CASSAGPNYGYTF	TGTGCCAGCAGTGCCGGTCCGAACTATGGCTACACCTTC
-	few	TRBV11-2	TRBJ2-3	CASSPSTDTQYF	TGTGCCAGCAGCCCGAGCACAGATACGCAGTATTTT
TRBD1	-	TRBV7-7	TRBJ1-3	CASSQNRGAGNTIYF	TGTGCTAGCAGCCAAAACAGGGGTGCAGGAAACACCATATATTTT
-	-	TRBV9	TRBJ2-1	CASSVFSVGYNEQFF	TGTGCCAGCAGCGTATTCAGCGTTGGCTACAATGAGCAGTTCTTC
TRBD1	-	TRBV19	TRBJ2-7	CASSTSGTGLSYEQYF	TGTGCCAGTAGTACCTCCGGGACAGGGCTCTCCTACGAGCAGTACTTC
TRBD2	-	TRBV5-1	TRBJ2-1	CASSLQKGLRELHNEQFF	TGCGCCAGCAGCTTACAAAAGGGACTGCGGGAGCTACACAATGAGCAGTTCTTC
TRBD2	-	TRBV5-1	TRBJ2-5	CASSLLSVAGGPWETQYF	TGCGCCAGCAGCTTGTTGTCGGTAGCGGGAGGGCCATGGGAGACCCAGTACTTC
TRBD2	-	TRBV6-1	TRBJ2-5	CASIGRGWETQYF	TGTGCCAGCATTGGGAGGGGCTGGGAGACCCAGTACTTC
-	-	TRBV6-6	TRBJ1-1	CASSLRQQDQAFF	TGTGCCAGCAGTCTACGACAGCAGGACCAAGCTTTCTTT
-	once	TRBV21-1	TRBJ1-5	CASSKAARDRENQPQHF	TGTGCCAGCAGCAAAGCCGCCCGGGACAGAGAGAATCAGCCCCAGCATTTT
TRBD1	-	TRBV2	TRBJ2-7	CASKEPGQVYEQYF	TGTGCCAGCAAGGAGCCCGGACAGGTCTACGAGCAGTACTTC
TRBD1	-	TRBV5-1	TRBJ2-1	CASSLSRDRNEQFF	TGCGCCAGCAGTTTGTCCCGGGACAGGAATGAGCAGTTCTTC
-	-	TRBV6-5	TRBJ1-2	CASSKDRNYGYTF	TGTGCCAGCAGTAAAGACAGAAACTATGGCTACACCTTC
-	-	TRBV19	TRBJ2-5	CASSRTNQETQYF	TGTGCCAGTAGCCGGACAAACCAAGAGACCCAGTACTTC
-	-	TRBV5-1	TRBJ1-1	CASSLGRTEAFF	TGCGCCAGCAGCTTGGGTCGGACTGAAGCTTTCTTT
-	-	TRBV11-2	TRBJ2-7	CASLSRRAIWDEQYF	TGTGCCAGCCTGTCAAGGAGGGCCATTTGGGACGAGCAGTACTTC
TRBD1	-	TRBV28	TRBJ2-7	CASSPGTGRSYEQYF	TGTGCCAGCAGTCCGGGGACAGGGAGAAGCTACGAGCAGTACTTC
TRBD1	-	TRBV7-3	TRBJ1-3	CASSPIHYRGPSGNTIYF	TGTGCCAGCAGCCCCATACATTACAGGGGGCCATCTGGAAACACCATATATTTT
-	-	TRBV6-1	TRBJ1-2	CASSEGPPGYGYTF	TGTGCCAGCAGTGAAGGGCCCCCGGGCTATGGCTACACCTTC
TRBD2	-	TRBV29-1	TRBJ2-7	CSVSPGLAGPSEQYF	TGCAGCGTGAGCCCCGGACTAGCGGGACCCTCCGAGCAGTACTTC
-	-	TRBV27	TRBJ2-7	CASSSLGQNKGNEQYF	TGTGCCAGCAGTTCCCTCGGACAGAATAAGGGCAACGAGCAGTACTTC